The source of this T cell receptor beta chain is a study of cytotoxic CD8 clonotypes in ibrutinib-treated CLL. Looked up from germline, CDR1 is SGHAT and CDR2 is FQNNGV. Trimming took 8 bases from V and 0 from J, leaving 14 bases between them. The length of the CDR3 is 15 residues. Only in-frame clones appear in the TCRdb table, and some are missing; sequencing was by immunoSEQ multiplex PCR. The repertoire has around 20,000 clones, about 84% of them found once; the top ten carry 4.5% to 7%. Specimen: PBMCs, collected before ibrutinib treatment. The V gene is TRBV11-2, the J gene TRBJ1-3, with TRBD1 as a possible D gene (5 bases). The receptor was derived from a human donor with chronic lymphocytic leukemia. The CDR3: CASSGGSYSGNTIYF. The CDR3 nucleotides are TGTGCCAGCTCCGGGGGGTCCTACTCTGGAAACACCATATATTTT.